This note documents a single TCR beta chain sequence. Trimming stripped 4 bases from V and 6 bases from J, with 15 bases between. The germline V gene encodes CDR1 SNHLY and CDR2 FYNNEI. The CDR3 spans 14 residues. These data originate in a study of shared clonotypes between healthy human individuals. Assay used: immunoSEQ multiplex PCR; TCRdb lists only in-frame clones, some missing. Seen here are over a million clones, around 74% observed once, and the top ten hold approximately 1.5%. Sequencing was performed on memory CD4+ T cells sorted from blood. Subset denoted: CD45RA-negative fraction. The sequence derives from a man between 18 and 35 years old in good health. The chain joins TRBV2 to TRBJ2-5, with D perhaps matching TRBD2 (6 bases). CDR3 loop: CASSGTPLAQTQYF. CDR3 DNA sequence: TGTGCCAGCAGTGGGACGCCCCTAGCGCAGACCCAGTACTTC.